This TCR beta chain was recovered during a study of shared clonotypes between healthy human individuals. Overall study results and limits: The study drew on few donors, limiting represented genetic and exposure-history diversity. Non-shared clonotypes displayed generation probabilities falling below those of clonotypes present in all four donors. Investigators expected sequencing depth to affect clonotype sharing among donors. Naive subsets generally exceeded memory subsets in estimated richness.

With respect to this clone: Its cognate antigen is unknown.

The protocol was immunoSEQ multiplex PCR, while the TCRdb copy is restricted to in-frame clones and leaves out a portion. The sample holds some 300,000 clones, around four fifths seen once. The clonotype was recovered from a man aged 30 to 39 in good health. The source material was memory CD4+ T cells sorted from blood. The subset denotes: CD45RA-negative fraction.

CDR3 region: CASSPRGDPNTEAFF. The CDR3 nucleotides are TGTGCCAGCAGTCCCCGGGGGGATCCCAACACTGAAGCTTTCTTT. This chain joins TRBV25-1 and TRBJ1-1; a possible D gene is TRBD1 (5 bases). The CDR3 is made up of 15 amino acids. Germline-derived CDR1 and CDR2 are MGHDK and SYGVNS. V was trimmed by 5 bases and J by 2 bases, leaving 15 bases between them. Full variable domain (remainder filled in from reference TRBV25-1 and TRBJ1-1): EADIYQTPRYLVIGTGKKITLECSQTMGHDKMYWYQQDPGMELHLIHYSYGVNSTEKGDLSSESTVSRIRTEHFPLTLESARPSHTSQYLCASSPRGDPNTEAFFGQGTRLTVV.